A selection of T cell receptor beta chains follows, all from one sample in a study of radiotherapy plus CTLA-4 blockade in lung cancer. The repertoire was sequenced with immunoSEQ multiplex PCR; TCRdb's copy has only in-frame clones and lacks some. This table has 95,000 to 150,000 clones, around 90% appearing once. The input for sequencing was peripheral blood, taken from a patient treated with radiotherapy plus ipilimumab. These receptors were obtained from a human donor with non-small cell lung cancer that progressed on radiotherapy plus ipilimumab. The CDR3 runs from the conserved cysteine through the conserved F or W. Fields, in order: V gene, CDR3 length, D gene, clone size, J gene, CDR3 protein, CDR3 DNA. D genes are given only for firm matches. A clone size is listed for some rows: how often the clone was seen (once, few, many), or a class if it is expanded.

TRBV29-1	16	TRBD2	.	TRBJ2-1	CSVPATGTSAYNEQFF	TGCAGCGTCCCGGCGACCGGGACTAGCGCCTACAATGAGCAGTTCTTC
TRBV5-1	14	TRBD1	.	TRBJ2-5	CASNKDRGEETQYF	TGCGCCAGCAACAAAGACAGGGGGGAAGAGACCCAGTACTTC
TRBV6-5	14	.	.	TRBJ2-7	CASSYRDHTYEQYF	TGTGCCAGCAGTTACCGGGACCACACCTACGAGCAGTACTTC
TRBV2	14	.	once	TRBJ2-7	CASSGKTASYEQYF	TGTGCCAGCAGTGGAAAGACAGCTAGTTACGAGCAGTACTTC
TRBV18	15	.	.	TRBJ1-4	CASSPKREEGEKLFF	TGTGCCAGCTCACCGAAAAGGGAGGAAGGAGAAAAACTGTTTTTT
TRBV2	12	.	.	TRBJ2-1	CASSEAPGEQFF	TGTGCCAGCAGTGAAGCACCCGGCGAGCAGTTCTTC
TRBV2	15	TRBD1	.	TRBJ2-7	CASSELEGQGTEQYF	TGTGCCAGCAGTGAGTTGGAGGGACAGGGAACCGAGCAGTACTTC
TRBV5-1	13	.	.	TRBJ2-3	CASRRDLPDTQYF	TGCGCCAGCAGGCGGGACCTCCCGGATACGCAGTATTTT
TRBV6-5	15	.	.	TRBJ2-7	CASSYRQGSSYEQYF	TGTGCCAGCAGTTACCGGCAGGGGAGCTCCTACGAGCAGTACTTC
TRBV18	13	.	.	TRBJ1-2	CASSLDSNYGYTF	TGTGCCAGCTCACTCGACAGTAACTATGGCTACACCTTC
TRBV6-5	13	.	.	TRBJ2-7	CASSQEGYYEQYF	TGTGCCAGCAGTCAAGAGGGTTACTACGAGCAGTACTTC
TRBV18	15	TRBD2	once	TRBJ2-1	CASSLQGGDYNEQFF	TGTGCCAGCTCACTTCAGGGAGGGGACTACAATGAGCAGTTCTTC
TRBV5-1	13	.	.	TRBJ2-5	CASSFQGQETQYF	TGCGCCAGCAGCTTCCAGGGACAAGAGACCCAGTACTTC
TRBV5-1	14	.	once	TRBJ2-5	CASSLAGDQETQYF	TGCGCCAGCAGCTTAGCTGGGGACCAAGAGACCCAGTACTTC
TRBV10-1	16	TRBD1	.	TRBJ2-1	CASSDPGTGAYNEQFF	TGCGCCAGCAGTGACCCCGGGACAGGGGCCTACAATGAGCAGTTCTTC
TRBV15	14	TRBD2	.	TRBJ2-7	CATSRETSGYEQYF	TGTGCCACCAGCAGAGAAACTAGCGGGTACGAGCAGTACTTC
TRBV6-6	14	.	.	TRBJ2-1	CASSETRRDNEQFF	TGTGCCAGCAGCGAAACCCGGCGGGACAATGAGCAGTTCTTC
TRBV7-6	15	.	once	TRBJ2-5	CASSGQGEWQGTQYF	TGTGCCTCCTCGGGGCAGGGTGAATGGCAAGGGACCCAGTACTTC
TRBV5-1	14	TRBD1	.	TRBJ2-7	CASSRGTGGLQQYF	TGCGCCAGCAGTCGGGGGACAGGGGGCCTACAGCAGTACTTC
TRBV19	13	.	.	TRBJ1-1	CANMPPLNTEAFF	TGTGCCAATATGCCCCCCCTGAACACTGAAGCTTTCTTT